This is a list of T cell receptor beta chains from one sample in a study of cytomegalovirus exposure and HLA in healthy donors. TCRdb keeps only in-frame clones here, not all; method: immunoSEQ multiplex PCR. The repertoire holds fewer than 140,000 clones, about two thirds seen once, with roughly 0.79% in the top ten. What was sequenced was PBMCs. The origin of the receptors is a boy between 5 and 17 years old in good health and CMV-seronegative. CDR3s include the opening cysteine and the closing phenylalanine or tryptophan. Fields, in order: CDR3 protein, CDR3 DNA, D gene, V gene, clone size, J gene. D genes are given only for firm matches. Clone size appears in some rows only: once, few, many, or a class for an expanded clone.

CASSRGQKMTQYF TGTGCCAGCAGCCGTGGACAGAAGATGACCCAGTACTTC NA TRBV5-6 NA TRBJ2-5
CASSVSAGDGYTF TGTGCCAGCAGTGTTTCGGCAGGGGATGGCTACACCTTC NA TRBV2 NA TRBJ1-2
CASRPRRDTEAFF TGTGCCAGCAGGCCCCGGAGGGACACTGAAGCTTTCTTT NA TRBV6-1 NA TRBJ1-1
CASRTPPGGAKLFF TGTGCCAGCAGGACCCCGCCGGGGGGGGCAAAACTGTTTTTT NA TRBV28 few TRBJ1-4
CASSLGRGFSGNTIYF TGTGCCAGCAGCTTAGGACGGGGGTTCTCTGGAAACACCATATATTTT NA TRBV11-2 few TRBJ1-3
CAWSRGSSGANVLTF TGTGCCTGGAGTAGGGGGAGCTCTGGGGCCAACGTCCTGACTTTC NA TRBV30 NA TRBJ2-6
CAISPTGVSYTF TGTGCCATCAGTCCGACAGGGGTGAGCTACACCTTC TRBD1 TRBV10-3 NA TRBJ1-2
CASSQDRGNTEAFF TGTGCCAGCTCACAGGACAGGGGGAACACTGAAGCTTTCTTT TRBD1 TRBV18 NA TRBJ1-1
CASSKTGAHGYTF TGTGCCAGCAGTAAAACAGGGGCTCATGGCTACACCTTC TRBD1 TRBV25-1 NA TRBJ1-2
CASSQRTGRDNSPLHF TGCGCCAGCAGCCAGAGGACAGGGAGGGATAATTCACCCCTCCACTTT TRBD1 TRBV5-1 once TRBJ1-6
CSARLTDTQYF TGCAGTGCTAGACTCACAGATACGCAGTATTTT NA TRBV20-1 NA TRBJ2-3
CATSRAATGNIQYF TGTGCCACCAGCAGAGCTGCGACAGGAAACATTCAGTACTTC NA TRBV15 few TRBJ2-4
CACRGRAYEQYF TGTGCCTGCAGGGGACGCGCCTACGAGCAGTACTTC NA TRBV30 NA TRBJ2-7
CASSVGGGAYNEQFF TGTGCCAGCAGCGTAGGAGGCGGGGCATACAATGAGCAGTTCTTC NA TRBV9 NA TRBJ2-1
CASLVQDNSPLHF TGTGCCAGCCTCGTTCAGGATAATTCACCCCTCCACTTT NA TRBV2 NA TRBJ1-6
CASSPPRTSGREKLFF TGTGCCAGCTCACCACCCCGGACATCGGGCCGTGAAAAACTGTTTTTT NA TRBV18 NA TRBJ1-4
CASLAVGVTQYF TGTGCCAGCTTGGCGGTGGGTGTGACCCAGTACTTC NA TRBV18 NA TRBJ2-5
CASSQTSGTGDSYEQYF TGCGCCAGCAGCCAAACATCGGGAACAGGGGATTCCTACGAGCAGTACTTC TRBD1 TRBV4-1 NA TRBJ2-7
CASSQETGIKNIQYF TGTGCCAGCAGCCAGGAGACAGGGATCAAAAACATTCAGTACTTC TRBD1 TRBV4-2 medium-sized TRBJ2-4
CASSPWDRTNEKLFF TGTGCCAGCAGCCCATGGGACAGGACTAATGAAAAACTGTTTTTT TRBD1 TRBV5-6 few TRBJ1-4
CASSIVLLAPNEQFF TGTGCCAGTAGTATAGTTTTGCTAGCGCCCAATGAGCAGTTCTTC NA TRBV19 NA TRBJ2-1
CASSVQDLNTEAFF TGTGCCAGCAGCGTACAGGACCTGAACACTGAAGCTTTCTTT NA TRBV28 NA TRBJ1-1
CASSELQGSATNEKLFF TGTGCCAGCAGTGAATTGCAGGGGTCTGCAACTAATGAAAAACTGTTTTTT NA TRBV25-1 NA TRBJ1-4
CASSHRGYGYTF TGTGCCAGCAGCCACAGGGGCTATGGCTACACCTTC NA TRBV12-1 NA TRBJ1-2
CASSQPPGGALTEAFF TGCGCCAGCAGCCAACCTCCGGGAGGGGCCCTCACTGAAGCTTTCTTT NA TRBV4-1 NA TRBJ1-1
CASSFYSTGTDEQYF TGTGCCAGCAGCTTTTATTCGACAGGGACAGACGAGCAGTACTTC TRBD1 TRBV7-3 NA TRBJ2-7
CASSDEEYPETQYF TGTGCCAGCAGTGATGAGGAGTATCCTGAGACCCAGTACTTC NA TRBV6-1 few TRBJ2-5
CASSESGTGTDGNQPQHF TGCGCCAGCAGTGAGTCGGGAACAGGGACCGATGGCAATCAGCCCCAGCATTTT NA TRBV10-1 NA TRBJ1-5
CASSLAGGGGQAGIVFF TGTGCCAGCAGCTTAGCGGGGGGTGGCGGGCAGGCGGGGATCGTGTTTTTT NA TRBV7-2 NA TRBJ1-4
CASSERVESNQPQHF TGCGCCAGCAGTGAGCGGGTAGAGAGCAATCAGCCCCAGCATTTT NA TRBV10-1 NA TRBJ1-5
CASSRDREWYGANVLTF TGTGCCAGCAGCAGGGACAGGGAATGGTATGGGGCCAACGTCCTGACTTTC TRBD1 TRBV9 NA TRBJ2-6
CASSLSTGDSNQPQHF TGTGCCAGCAGCCTTTCGACAGGGGATAGCAATCAGCCCCAGCATTTT TRBD1 TRBV7-9 many TRBJ1-5
CASSPHGTGGYEQYF TGTGCCAGCAGTCCCCACGGGACAGGGGGTTACGAGCAGTACTTC TRBD1 TRBV27 once TRBJ2-7
CATAGQASNSPLHF TGCGCCACGGCCGGACAGGCGTCAAATTCACCCCTCCACTTT TRBD1 TRBV10-2 NA TRBJ1-6
CASSLSTGPLDEQYF TGTGCCAGCAGCTTAAGTACAGGGCCCCTCGACGAGCAGTACTTC NA TRBV7-8 NA TRBJ2-7
CASSQRHQTGNTIYF TGCGCCAGCAGCCAAAGACATCAGACTGGAAACACCATATATTTT NA TRBV4-1 NA TRBJ1-3
CASSPYGTAEPQHF TGTGCCAGCTCACCATACGGGACAGCGGAGCCCCAGCATTTT TRBD1 TRBV18 NA TRBJ1-5
CASSPGQGGGANVLTF TGCGCCAGCAGCCCCGGACAGGGTGGAGGGGCCAACGTCCTGACTTTC TRBD1 TRBV5-1 few TRBJ2-6
CSVARGTYEQYF TGCAGCGTTGCCAGGGGTACCTACGAGCAGTACTTC NA TRBV29-1 few TRBJ2-7
CASSEDFQETQYF TGTGCCAGCAGCGAGGACTTCCAAGAGACCCAGTACTTC NA TRBV5-4 NA TRBJ2-5
CASSLAAGQSSGNTIYF TGTGCCAGCAGCTTGGCGGCAGGGCAAAGCTCTGGAAACACCATATATTTT NA TRBV5-6 NA TRBJ1-3
CAIFSGSQGPYNEQFF TGTGCCATCTTTTCCGGGTCACAGGGCCCCTACAATGAGCAGTTCTTC NA TRBV10-3 NA TRBJ2-1
CASSYRGQGYEQYF TGTGCCAGCAGTTACCGTGGACAGGGCTACGAGCAGTACTTC TRBD1 TRBV6-5 NA TRBJ2-7
CASSGRGQGPNNEQFF TGCGCCAGCAGTGGGAGGGGCCAAGGCCCCAACAATGAGCAGTTCTTC TRBD2 TRBV5-1 NA TRBJ2-1
CASSLGQRDREPQHF TGCGCCAGCAGCTTGGGACAGCGTGATCGCGAGCCCCAGCATTTT NA TRBV5-1 NA TRBJ1-5
CASSYSRGQSYEQYF TGTGCCAGCAGTTACTCGCGGGGACAGTCCTACGAGCAGTACTTC NA TRBV6-5 NA TRBJ2-7
CASSLGVGAGETQYF TGCGCCAGCAGCTTGGGAGTGGGAGCGGGGGAGACCCAGTACTTC TRBD2 TRBV5-1 NA TRBJ2-5
CASSYSLAEFTDTQYF TGTGCCAGCAGTTATTCCTTAGCGGAGTTCACAGATACGCAGTATTTT NA TRBV6-9 NA TRBJ2-3
CASSLGQGTGNTIYF TGTGCCAGCAGCTTAGGACAGGGGACAGGAAACACCATATATTTT TRBD1 TRBV5-6 NA TRBJ1-3
CASSQRQGDYGYTF TGTGCCAGCAGCCAGAGACAGGGCGACTATGGCTACACCTTC TRBD1 TRBV4-2 NA TRBJ1-2
CASSSTQGAEAFF TGTGCTAGCAGCTCTACCCAGGGGGCTGAAGCTTTCTTT TRBD1 TRBV7-7 NA TRBJ1-1
CASSLFNQAGGPDTQYF TGCGCCAGCAGCTTGTTTAACCAGGCGGGCGGCCCAGATACGCAGTATTTT NA TRBV5-1 few TRBJ2-3
CASSSGGARTGEQYF TGTGCCAGCAGCTCCGGCGGAGCGCGTACGGGTGAGCAGTACTTC NA TRBV7-9 NA TRBJ2-7
CASSLGSQGQPQHF TGCGCCAGCAGCCTAGGATCCCAGGGGCAGCCCCAGCATTTT NA TRBV4-1 NA TRBJ1-5
CASSSVSSSYEQYF TGTGCCAGCAGCTCAGTTTCCTCATCCTACGAGCAGTACTTC NA TRBV28 NA TRBJ2-7
CASSLSGTEAFF TGTGCCAGCAGCTTATCAGGAACTGAAGCTTTCTTT NA TRBV7-9 once TRBJ1-1
CASSRLVNSYNEQFF TGTGCCAGCAGTCGACTAGTTAACTCCTACAATGAGCAGTTCTTC NA TRBV14 NA TRBJ2-1